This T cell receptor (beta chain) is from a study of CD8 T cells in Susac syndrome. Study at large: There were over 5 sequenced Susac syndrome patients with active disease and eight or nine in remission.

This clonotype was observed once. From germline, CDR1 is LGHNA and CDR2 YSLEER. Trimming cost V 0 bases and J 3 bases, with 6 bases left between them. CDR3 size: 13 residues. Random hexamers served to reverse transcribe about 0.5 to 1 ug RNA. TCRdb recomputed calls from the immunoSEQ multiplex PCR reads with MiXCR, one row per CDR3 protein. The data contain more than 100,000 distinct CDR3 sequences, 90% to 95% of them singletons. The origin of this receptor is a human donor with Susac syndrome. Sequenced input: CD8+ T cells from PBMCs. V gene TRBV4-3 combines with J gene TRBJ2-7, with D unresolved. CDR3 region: CASSQDRYYEQYF. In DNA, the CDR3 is TGCGCCAGCAGCCAAGATCGGTACTACGAGCAGTACTTC.